This T cell receptor (beta chain) was sequenced during a study of cytomegalovirus exposure and HLA in healthy donors. Overall study: Earlier results showed roughly 120 million unique TCR beta sequences derived from approximately 170 million T cells. Around four fifths of around 400 genotyped donors fell in the Caucasian-associated ancestry cluster.

Researchers ran the PCR with 60 Vbeta and 13 Jbeta primers. Method: immunoSEQ multiplex PCR; TCRdb's copy keeps in-frame clones and lacks some. The profile shows about 110,000 clones, around three quarters of them singletons. This clone was seen ten or more times. As yet, its antigen is unknown. The germline CDR1 and CDR2 sequences are SGHRS and YFSETQ. The length of the CDR3 is 14 residues. V was clipped by 5 bases and J by 2 bases, with 13 bases between them. Study-level findings and limits: HLA allele associations emerged for some 16,000 TCR beta sequences in a later analysis, at 0.05 false discovery rate.

The TCR was taken from a man aged 30-40 years in good health and CMV-seronegative. The chain recombines TRBV5-1 with TRBJ1-1; D not resolved. What was sequenced was PBMCs. The CDR3 DNA follows: TGCGCCAGCAGGGAGAGTGCCGCAAACACTGAAGCTTTCTTT. Its protein product is CASRESAANTEAFF.